The clone carrying this T cell receptor beta chain was detected a few times. This entry belongs to a study of blood T cell repertoires in COVID-19. Looking at the study overall: Acute and convalescent COVID-19 samples came from the United States, Italy and Spain. Nucleic acid was either cDNA or gDNA, and it came from T cells, B-cell-depleted T cells, or PBMCs.

Authors' data handling: Amplification with reference gene primers provided the estimates of nucleated cell counts. Using immunoSEQ multiplex PCR, the repertoire was profiled, and TCRdb retains in-frame clones only, with some absent. That table furnishes V, J and clone size, whereas the DNA furnished D and trimming. The sample has 130,000 or so clones; roughly four fifths are singletons. V was pared by 6 bases and J by 5 bases, with 13 bases between. There are 14 residues in the CDR3. Germline V gives CDR1 MNHEY, CDR2 SVGAGI. The chain links TRBV6-5 to TRBJ2-2; D is perhaps TRBD2 (6 bases). The source of this sequence is a young man who had recovered from COVID-19. The sequenced material came from PBMCs or T cells enriched from blood (not recorded which). The CDR3, as DNA: TGTGCCAGCAGGATGGGGGAGGTAACCGGGGAGCTGTTTTTT. Translated: CASRMGEVTGELFF.